A single sample is the source of the 32 T cell receptor beta chains below, sequenced in a study of early T cells in non-severe SARS-CoV-2 infection. MiXCR, applied by TCRdb to the 5' RACE reads, yields one record per CDR3 protein. The sample has 95,000 to 150,000 distinct CDR3 sequences; about 15% are singletons. Sequenced sample: whole blood. Receptors originate from an adult who was a healthcare worker with PCR-confirmed SARS-CoV-2 infection or an uninfected control (not recorded which).

The rearrangement uses TRBV7-2 and TRBJ2-5; 8 nucleotides align to TRBD1. V gave up 5 bases and J gave up 5 bases; unmatched junction bases: 7. The germline V gene encodes CDR1 SGHTA and CDR2 FQGNSA. The CDR3 totals 14 residues. The CDR3 region has the DNA TGTGCCAGCAGCCCGGACAGGGCCACGGAGACCCAGTACTTC. Translation: CASSPDRATETQYF.

In this sample, this clonotype turned up many times. DNA of the CDR3: TGTGCCAGCAGCTCGGACTATCAAGAGACCCAGTACTTC. It specifies CASSSDYQETQYF. This chain joins TRBV7-3 and TRBJ2-5; a weak D match, TRBD2 (6 bases). V lost 4 bases to trimming and J lost 2 bases, with 8 bases between them. Germline V gives CDR1 SGHTA, CDR2 FQGTGA. CDR3 length: 13 amino acids.

This clonotype was recorded a few times. The genes are TRBV5-1 and TRBJ2-5; tentatively, D is TRBD2 (5 bases). V was cut by 5 bases and J by 5 bases, with 13 bases left in between. Per the germline V gene, CDR1 is SGHRS and CDR2 is YFSETQ. The CDR3 is 13 amino acids. This CDR3 reads CASRRTFEETQYF. For the CDR3, the DNA is TGCGCCAGCAGACGGACTTTCGAGGAGACCCAGTACTTC.

The chain employs TRBV7-6 and TRBJ2-1, with D possibly matching TRBD1 (6 bases). The CDR3 is 16 amino acids. Germline V lookup: CDR1 SGHVS, CDR2 FNYEAQ. The V end was cut by 5 bases, the J end by 1 base, with 15 bases between. Here the CDR3 DNA reads TGTGCCAGCAGCCAGAGGATGGGGGCTTCCTACAATGAGCAGTTCTTC. Its translation is CASSQRMGASYNEQFF.

This clonotype has a handful of counts. The gene calls are TRBV6-5 and TRBJ2-5, with 9 bases identical to TRBD1. The J segment lost 3 bases and the V segment lost 6 bases, leaving 5 bases of the junction unmatched. Per germline, CDR1 MNHEY and CDR2 SVGAGI. The CDR3 covers 14 residues. The CDR3 here is CASSPQGAKETQYF. The DNA of the CDR3 is TGTGCCAGCAGCCCACAGGGGGCAAAAGAGACCCAGTACTTC.

This chain connects TRBV12-3 or TRBV12-4 to TRBJ2-3; 13 bases line up with TRBD2. The CDR3 consists of 14 residues. J was trimmed by 4 bases and V by 6 bases; bases with no gene match: 1. Here the CDR3 DNA reads TGTGCCAGCAGAGGGACTAGCGGGGCAGATACGCAGTATTTT. This translates into CASRGTSGADTQYF.

This clonotype has ten or more counts. V is TRBV7-6 and J is TRBJ1-1, with 8 bases lining up with TRBD1. The germline V gene has CDR1 SGHVS and CDR2 FNYEAQ. The CDR3 length is 14 residues. Unmatched junction bases numbered 6, after V lost 6 bases and J lost 3 bases. In DNA, the CDR3 is TGTGCCAGCAGTGCGCAGGGGGCCGACACTGAAGCTTTCTTT. Its protein is CASSAQGADTEAFF.

The chain uses TRBV7-3 and TRBJ1-2; the D gene is possibly TRBD1 (5 bases). The CDR3 runs 16 residues. Germline CDR1 is SGHTA and CDR2 is FQGTGA. V was clipped by 2 bases and J by 4 bases, with 17 bases between them. The CDR3 region has the DNA TGTGCCAGCAGCTTAGGGCCCGCCATCGACAGCTATGGCTACACCTTC. It specifies CASSLGPAIDSYGYTF.

This chain links TRBV7-2 with TRBJ1-5; the D gene is possibly TRBD1 (5 bases). CDR3 length: 15 residues. The germline V gene has CDR1 SGHTA and CDR2 FQGNSA. V was cut by 0 bases and J by 9 bases, with 15 bases left in between. The CDR3 spells CASSLAGADLGPQHF. CDR3 DNA: TGTGCCAGCAGCTTAGCAGGGGCTGACTTGGGGCCCCAGCATTTT.

This clonotype has a count of ten or more. The chain recombines TRBV12-3 or TRBV12-4 with TRBJ1-5; D is unresolved. Trimming removed 6 bases at V and 5 bases at J, with 14 bases between. The CDR3 consists of 14 residues. The CDR3 is CASSDSGGDQPQHF. The CDR3, as DNA: TGTGCCAGCAGCGATAGCGGTGGGGATCAGCCCCAGCATTTT.

The rearrangement uses TRBV9 and TRBJ2-4; TRBD1 might be the D (6 bases). In germline, CDR1 is SGDLS, CDR2 YYNGEE. The V end was cut by 4 bases, the J end by 5 bases, with 7 bases between. The CDR3 spans 12 residues. The CDR3 DNA follows: TGTGCCAGCAGCTCAGGGGAAAACATTCAGTACTTC. This encodes CASSSGENIQYF.

The chain's CDR3 is CASSGREKRGAAYNEQFF. The CDR3 nucleotides are TGTGCCAGCAGTGGACGGGAGAAGCGGGGGGCCGCCTACAATGAGCAGTTCTTC. The J gene is TRBJ2-1, the V gene TRBV25-1, with TRBD2 matching 9 bases. Germline lookup yields CDR1 MGHDK and CDR2 SYGVNS. V was pared by 4 bases and J by 2 bases, with 12 bases of the junction left unmatched. This CDR3 contains 18 residues.

The chain uses TRBV6-1 and TRBJ2-1; D is uncertain. CDR3 size: 14 residues. The V gene lost 4 bases and the J gene lost 4 bases, with 11 bases spanning the gap. Germline V gene data show CDR1 as MNHNS and CDR2 as SASEGT. The CDR3 loop is CASSGGNRYNEQFF. Written as DNA, the CDR3 is TGTGCCAGCAGTGGGGGTAATAGATACAATGAGCAGTTCTTC.

The CDR3 protein is CASTETGLVRGEQYF. CDR3 nucleotides: TGTGCCAGCACCGAAACAGGATTGGTAAGGGGCGAGCAGTACTTC. The J gene is TRBJ2-7, the V gene TRBV6-1; a possible D gene is TRBD1 (5 bases). The CDR3 extends over 15 amino acids. The V end was cut by 7 bases, the J end by 6 bases, with 22 bases between. The germline V gene encodes CDR1 MNHNS and CDR2 SASEGT.

This clonotype has at least ten counts. The V gene is TRBV7-9, the J gene TRBJ1-2; tentatively, D is TRBD1 (6 bases). Trimming cost V 5 bases and J 5 bases, with 9 bases left between them. The CDR3 loop spans 12 amino acids. Germline values: CDR1 SEHNR, CDR2 FQNEAQ (reference sequence). The CDR3 sequence: CASSPQGYGYTF. The CDR3 region has the DNA TGTGCCAGCAGCCCACAGGGTTATGGCTACACCTTC.

This chain links TRBV28 with TRBJ2-5; 11 bases fit TRBD2. The length of the CDR3 is 16 residues. CDR1 is MDHEN, CDR2 SYDVKM, per germline. J gave up 2 bases and V 3 bases, and 5 bases lay outside the gene matches. The CDR3 coding sequence is TGTGCCAGCAGTTTTGGCGCTAGCGGGGGGCAAGAGACCCAGTACTTC. Protein: CASSFGASGGQETQYF.

This clonotype was seen only a few times. V and J are TRBV5-4 and TRBJ1-6; 7 bases line up with TRBD1. Trimming at V came to 4 bases and at J to 7 bases, leaving 5 bases not matched to a gene. Germline CDR1 SGHNT, CDR2 YYREEE (reference sequence). This CDR3 is 14 amino acids long. The CDR3 spells CASSPGTVNSPLHF. CDR3 DNA: TGTGCCAGCAGCCCCGGGACAGTGAATTCACCCCTCCACTTT.

The V gene is TRBV12-3 or TRBV12-4, the J gene TRBJ2-1, with D possibly TRBD2 on 7 matching bases. This CDR3 is built from 17 residues. The ends were cut back, 5 bases at V and 0 bases at J, with 17 bases in the middle. CDR3 in DNA: TGTGCCAGCAGTCTCGCCTTTCGGGGGGCCTCCTACAATGAGCAGTTCTTC. Translating it yields CASSLAFRGASYNEQFF.

In its sample, this clonotype was seen many times. This chain joins TRBV7-9 and TRBJ2-1, with 10 bases identical to TRBD2. Germline loops: CDR1 SEHNR, CDR2 FQNEAQ (reference sequence). Trimming cost V 5 bases and J 4 bases; bases outside gene matches: 14. The CDR3 spans 18 residues. CDR3 DNA: TGTGCCAGCAGCCCACACCTCTCTCAGCGGGGGGGTTACAATGAGCAGTTCTTC. It yields the protein CASSPHLSQRGGYNEQFF.

In this sample, this clonotype turned up a few times. V and J are TRBV29-1 and TRBJ2-7; D remains unclear. V was clipped by 4 bases and J by 6 bases, with 19 bases between them. CDR3 length: 14 residues. Germline V CDR1 and CDR2: SQVTM, ANQGSEA. Here the CDR3 reads CSVVGLGTLGEQYF. The CDR3 nucleotides read TGCAGCGTTGTGGGGTTAGGTACTCTCGGCGAGCAGTACTTC.

This clonotype was detected a few times. The chain links TRBV7-9 to TRBJ2-7; D gene unclear. Looked up from germline, CDR1 is SEHNR and CDR2 is FQNEAQ (reference sequence). The length of the CDR3 is 16 residues. Trimming took off 6 bases at V and 4 bases at J, with 22 bases between the two ends. CDR3 sequence: CASSPLIFTPTYEQYF. DNA for the CDR3: TGTGCCAGCAGTCCCCTGATCTTCACTCCGACTTACGAGCAGTACTTC.

This clonotype was found many times. The chain links TRBV12-3 or TRBV12-4 to TRBJ1-5; D call uncertain. The CDR3 is made up of 15 amino acids. V lost 3 bases, J lost 7 bases, and 16 bases lay in between. This CDR3 reads CASSFRYGFGQPQHF. CDR3 sequence (DNA): TGTGCCAGCAGTTTCCGGTACGGCTTCGGGCAGCCCCAGCATTTT.

The chain employs TRBV12-3 or TRBV12-4 and TRBJ1-5, with 8 bases matching TRBD1. Unmatched junction bases numbered 4, after V lost 7 bases and J lost 2 bases. This CDR3 is 14 amino acids long. The CDR3 sequence is CASTDRERNQPQHF. CDR3 in DNA: TGTGCCAGCACGGACAGGGAGCGCAATCAGCCCCAGCATTTT.

This chain links TRBV12-3 or TRBV12-4 with TRBJ1-3; D might be TRBD1 (6 bases). V was shortened by 3 bases and J by 10 bases, with 10 bases between the two germline ends. The CDR3 loop spans 12 amino acids. This CDR3 reads CASSLDRQTIYF. CDR3 nucleotides: TGTGCCAGCAGTTTGGACAGACAGACCATATATTTT.

This clonotype has only a few counts. The chain combines TRBV12-3 or TRBV12-4 with TRBJ2-2; D not certain. This CDR3 has 13 amino acids. V was clipped by 2 bases and J by 7 bases, with 8 bases between them. The CDR3 sequence: CASSLLVVGELFF. In DNA, the CDR3 is TGTGCCAGCAGTTTACTGGTTGTCGGGGAGCTGTTTTTT.

This clonotype was picked up a small number of times. The CDR3 region is CASSRTSDPDTQYF. CDR3 sequence (DNA): TGTGCCAGCAGTCGCACTAGCGATCCAGATACGCAGTATTTT. V is TRBV12-3 or TRBV12-4 and J is TRBJ2-3; the match to TRBD2 covers 7 bases. Germline trimming cut 5 bases from V and 4 bases from J; bases unmatched to any gene: 6. The CDR3 covers 14 residues.

This clonotype has a count of ten or more. The genes are TRBV7-8 and TRBJ1-5; D ambiguous. CDR1 and CDR2 from the germline V gene are SGHVS and FQNEAQ. With 2 bases removed from V and 2 bases from J, the gap between germline ends came to 4 bases. The CDR3 runs to 13 residues. CDR3 sequence: CASSLSGNQPQHF. The CDR3, as DNA: TGTGCCAGCAGCTTAAGTGGCAATCAGCCCCAGCATTTT.

CDR3 in DNA: TGTGCCAGCAAAAAGGGAGGGAGGGGCGCTGAGCAGTTCTTC. Translation: CASKKGGRGAEQFF. The J gene is TRBJ2-1, the V gene TRBV13, with TRBD2 matching 7 bases. The trim removed 7 bases at V and 9 bases at J, leaving 12 bases unmatched. The CDR3 runs to 14 residues. Germline V lookup: CDR1 PRHDT, CDR2 FYEKMQ (reference sequence). The whole variable domain, filled in from reference TRBV13 and TRBJ2-1, reads AAGVIQSPRHLIKEKRETATLKCYPIPRHDTVYWYQQGPGQDPQFLISFYEKMQSDKGSIPDRFSAQQFSDYHSELNMSSLELGDSALYFCASKKGGRGAEQFFGPGTRLTVL.

The rearrangement joins TRBV9 to TRBJ2-2, with D unresolved. Germline V CDR1 and CDR2: SGDLS, YYNGEE. With 4 bases removed from V and 6 bases from J, the gap between germline ends came to 13 bases. The CDR3 spans 14 residues. The CDR3 is CASSLELGAGELFF. The CDR3, as DNA: TGTGCCAGCAGCCTTGAGCTTGGGGCCGGGGAGCTGTTTTTT.

The table lists this clonotype with a count of one. The V gene is TRBV15, the J gene TRBJ1-1, with D unresolved. Trimming left V 4 bases short and J 0 bases short, with 9 bases between. CDR3 length: 14 residues. Germline loops: CDR1 LNHNV, CDR2 YYDKDF (reference sequence). The CDR3 nucleotides read TGTGCCACCAGCATGCACAGCTTGAACACTGAAGCTTTCTTT. As protein: CATSMHSLNTEAFF.

This clonotype has ten or more counts. This chain uses TRBV6-6 with TRBJ2-5; D might be TRBD2 (5 bases). Deletions cut 5 bases from V and 0 bases from J, with 16 bases between. The CDR3 contains 16 residues. Per germline, CDR1 MNHNY and CDR2 SVGAGI (reference sequence). CDR3 protein: CASSPRTGPYQETQYF. In DNA form, the CDR3 reads TGTGCCAGCAGTCCCAGGACTGGCCCGTACCAAGAGACCCAGTACTTC.

The V call is TRBV29-1, the J call TRBJ2-7; D not certain. The CDR3 is made up of 12 amino acids. V was clipped by 6 bases and J by 0 bases, with 9 bases between them. Per the germline V gene, CDR1 is SQVTM and CDR2 is ANQGSEA. DNA of the CDR3: TGCAGCGTGGCAGCGCACTCCTACGAGCAGTACTTC. Translation gives CSVAAHSYEQYF.